Included here is one TCR beta chain sequence, with context. Its antigen remains unidentified. V shed 4 bases and J shed 2 bases, with 9 bases lying between them. The germline gives CDR1 SGHRS, CDR2 YFSETQ. The CDR3 runs 13 residues. The data are from a study of T-cell memory formation after mild COVID-19. As for the study in general: In these data, TCR clusters were largely donor specific.

TCR alpha and TCR beta cDNA libraries carrying sample barcodes and UMIs were produced by 5'RACE using constant-segment primers. TCRdb processed the 5' RACE reads anew with MiXCR; each CDR3 protein has one entry. The data show 150,000 to 200,000 distinct CDR3 sequences, 25% to 40% seen once. General observations from the study: Cross-reactive memory seemingly joined, as some responding clones were found in pre-infection memory. Later expanders leaned toward CD4+, whereas clones contracting from day 15 to 85 were balanced CD4/CD8.

The sequencing input was PBMCs or a T cell subset sorted from them (not recorded which). The receptor was isolated from an adult woman who had mild COVID-19 (a few samples of this study predate the infection). Cell type and time point are not known. V is TRBV5-1 and J is TRBJ2-5; no clear D. The CDR3 DNA reads TGCGCCAGCAGCGGGGTCCTACAAGAGACCCAGTACTTC. Its protein is CASSGVLQETQYF.